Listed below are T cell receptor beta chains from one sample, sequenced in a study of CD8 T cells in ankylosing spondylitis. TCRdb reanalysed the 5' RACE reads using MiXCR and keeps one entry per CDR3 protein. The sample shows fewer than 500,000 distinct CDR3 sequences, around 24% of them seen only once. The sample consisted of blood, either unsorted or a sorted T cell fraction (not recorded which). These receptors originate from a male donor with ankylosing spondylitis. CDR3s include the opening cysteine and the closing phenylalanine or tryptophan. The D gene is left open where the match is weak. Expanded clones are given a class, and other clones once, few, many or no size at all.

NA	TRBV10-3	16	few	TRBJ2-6	CAISDSRDPGANVLTF	TGTGCCATCAGTGATTCCAGGGATCCCGGGGCCAACGTCCTGACTTTC
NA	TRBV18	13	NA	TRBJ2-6	CASAGSGANVLTF	TGTGCCAGCGCTGGGTCTGGGGCCAACGTCCTGACTTTC
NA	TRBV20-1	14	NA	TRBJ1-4	CSAGVPGPAEKLFF	TGCAGTGCTGGGGTCCCAGGGCCTGCTGAAAAACTGTTTTTT
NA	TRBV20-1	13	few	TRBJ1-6	CSASKGRDSPLHF	TGCAGTGCTAGTAAGGGGAGAGATTCACCCCTCCACTTT
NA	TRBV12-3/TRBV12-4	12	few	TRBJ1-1	CASSFARTEAFF	TGTGCCAGCAGTTTTGCTAGGACTGAAGCTTTCTTT
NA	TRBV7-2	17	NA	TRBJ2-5	CASSPGRGGGIQETQYF	TGTGCCAGCAGTCCCGGTAGGGGTGGGGGGATCCAAGAGACCCAGTACTTC
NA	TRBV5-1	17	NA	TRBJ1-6	CASSLGGAHSQDSPLHF	TGCGCCAGCAGCTTGGGAGGGGCCCACAGCCAGGATTCACCCCTCCACTTT
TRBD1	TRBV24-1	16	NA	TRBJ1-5	CATSDGTGARNQPQHF	TGTGCCACCAGTGATGGGACAGGCGCTCGCAATCAGCCCCAGCATTTT
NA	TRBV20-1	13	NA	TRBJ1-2	CSALGVSNYGYTF	TGCAGTGCCTTAGGGGTTTCTAACTATGGCTACACCTTC
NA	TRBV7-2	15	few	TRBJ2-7	CASSLVGTSSYEQYF	TGTGCCAGCAGCTTAGTCGGGACTTCTTCCTACGAGCAGTACTTC
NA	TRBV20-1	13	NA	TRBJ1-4	CSATQAPLGKLFF	TGCAGTGCTACGCAGGCCCCTCTTGGAAAACTGTTTTTT
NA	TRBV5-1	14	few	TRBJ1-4	CASSQGVPNEKLFF	TGCGCCAGCAGCCAGGGAGTACCTAATGAAAAACTGTTTTTT
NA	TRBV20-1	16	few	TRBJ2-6	CSATPGHVSGANVLTF	TGCAGTGCAACACCGGGACATGTCTCTGGGGCCAACGTCCTGACTTTC
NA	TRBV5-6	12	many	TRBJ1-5	CASSLGPEAQHF	TGTGCCAGCAGCTTGGGACCCGAGGCCCAGCATTTT
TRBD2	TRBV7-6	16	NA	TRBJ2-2	CASSPRAGRNTGELFF	TGTGCCAGCAGCCCGCGAGCGGGAAGGAACACCGGGGAGCTGTTTTTT
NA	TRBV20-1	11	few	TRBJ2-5	CSALARETQYF	TGCAGTGCCCTCGCTAGGGAGACCCAGTACTTC
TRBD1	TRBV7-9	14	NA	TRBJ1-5	CASSLTGDNQPQHF	TGTGCCAGCAGCCTGACAGGGGACAATCAGCCCCAGCATTTT